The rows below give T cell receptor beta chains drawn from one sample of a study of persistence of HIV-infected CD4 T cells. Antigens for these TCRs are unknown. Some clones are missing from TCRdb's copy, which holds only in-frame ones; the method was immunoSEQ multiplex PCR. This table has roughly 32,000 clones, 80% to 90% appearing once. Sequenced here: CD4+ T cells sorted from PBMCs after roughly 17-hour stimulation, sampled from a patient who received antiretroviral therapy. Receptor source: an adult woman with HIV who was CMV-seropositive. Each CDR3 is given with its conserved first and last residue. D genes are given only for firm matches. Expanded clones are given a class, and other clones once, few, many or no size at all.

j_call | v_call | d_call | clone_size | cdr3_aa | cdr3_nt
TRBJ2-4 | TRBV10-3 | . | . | CAISEGGTLAKNIQYF | TGTGCCATCAGTGAGGGGGGTACCCTAGCCAAAAACATTCAGTACTTC
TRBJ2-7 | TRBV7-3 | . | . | CASSLNPPGGGSWQYF | TGTGCCAGCAGCTTAAACCCACCCGGGGGAGGTTCTTGGCAGTACTTC
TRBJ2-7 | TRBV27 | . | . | CASSHTGAFSYEQYF | TGTGCCAGCAGTCATACCGGGGCCTTTTCCTACGAGCAGTACTTC
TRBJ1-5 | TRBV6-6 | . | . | CASEGGNQPQHF | TGTGCCAGCGAGGGCGGGAATCAGCCCCAGCATTTT
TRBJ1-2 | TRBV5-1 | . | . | CASSLEVVLGAWDGYTF | TGCGCCAGCAGCTTGGAAGTCGTGTTGGGGGCCTGGGATGGCTACACCTTC
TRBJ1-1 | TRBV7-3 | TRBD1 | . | CASSPGQTREAFF | TGTGCCAGCAGCCCGGGACAGACCAGGGAAGCTTTCTTT
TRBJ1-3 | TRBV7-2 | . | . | CASSPTQGRGGNTIYF | TGTGCCAGCAGCCCAACTCAGGGTAGAGGAGGAAACACCATATATTTT
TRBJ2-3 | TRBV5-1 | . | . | CASSLGGIDTDTQYF | TGCGCCAGCAGCTTGGGGGGCATTGACACAGATACGCAGTATTTT
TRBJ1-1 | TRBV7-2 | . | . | CASSLRATAEAFF | TGTGCCAGCAGCTTAAGGGCAACGGCTGAAGCTTTCTTT
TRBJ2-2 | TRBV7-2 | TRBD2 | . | CASSVGTSGGARSTGELFF | TGTGCCAGCAGCGTGGGGACTAGCGGGGGGGCCAGGTCCACCGGGGAGCTGTTTTTT
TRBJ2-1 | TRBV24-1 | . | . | CATSEPSTHYNEQFF | TGTGCCACCAGTGAGCCTAGCACTCACTACAATGAGCAGTTCTTC
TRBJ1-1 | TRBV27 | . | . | CASSFTRQTLNTEAFF | TGTGCCAGCAGTTTCACCAGACAGACCCTGAACACTGAAGCTTTCTTT
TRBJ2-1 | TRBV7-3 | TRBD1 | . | CARKDRDEYNEQFF | TGTGCCAGGAAGGACAGGGATGAATACAATGAGCAGTTCTTC
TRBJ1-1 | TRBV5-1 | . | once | CASSTDGGMNTEAFF | TGCGCCAGCAGCACGGACGGGGGGATGAACACTGAAGCTTTCTTT
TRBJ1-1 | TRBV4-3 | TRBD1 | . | CASSQARQGDEAFF | TGCGCCAGCAGCCAAGCTAGGCAGGGGGATGAAGCTTTCTTT
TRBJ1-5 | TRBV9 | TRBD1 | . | CASSVVDREVNSNQPQHF | TGTGCCAGCAGCGTAGTTGACAGGGAAGTAAATAGCAATCAGCCCCAGCATTTT
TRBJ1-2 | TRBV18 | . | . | CASSLSETSVGYTF | TGTGCCAGCTCACTCTCGGAGACCTCTGTTGGCTACACCTTC
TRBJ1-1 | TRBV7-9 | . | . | CASSLPGENTEAFF | TGTGCCAGCAGCTTACCAGGGGAGAACACTGAAGCTTTCTTT
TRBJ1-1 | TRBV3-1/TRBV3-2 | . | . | CASSQELRINTEAFF | TGTGCCAGCAGCCAAGAGTTGAGAATCAATACTGAAGCTTTCTTT
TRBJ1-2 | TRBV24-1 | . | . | CATTVAGLYGYTF | TGTGCCACCACCGTGGCGGGGCTCTATGGCTACACCTTC
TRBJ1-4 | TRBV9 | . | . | CASSVGGTPSDEKLFF | TGTGCCAGCAGCGTAGGAGGTACACCTTCCGATGAAAAACTGTTTTTT
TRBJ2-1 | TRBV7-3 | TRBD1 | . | CASSPRGGQEQFF | TGTGCCAGCAGCCCGAGAGGGGGCCAGGAGCAGTTCTTC
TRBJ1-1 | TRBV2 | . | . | CASQKHGEAFF | TGTGCCAGTCAAAAACACGGTGAAGCTTTCTTT
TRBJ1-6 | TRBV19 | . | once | CASSTGQFANNSPLHF | TGTGCCAGTAGTACCGGACAGTTCGCCAATAATTCACCCCTCCACTTT
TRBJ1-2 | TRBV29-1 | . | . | CSVEGAVNGYTF | TGCAGCGTTGAGGGGGCGGTAAACGGCTACACCTTC
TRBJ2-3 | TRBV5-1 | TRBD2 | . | CASSLEPGGGTQYF | TGCGCCAGCAGCTTGGAACCAGGCGGGGGTACGCAGTATTTT